This TCR beta chain was sequenced for a study of response to subunit inactivated influenza vaccine. Study-level points and caveats: Few additional T cells are recruited per seasonal influenza vaccination, authors suggested.

This clonotype has just a few counts. Its target is not known. TCRdb reprocessed the RT-PCR reads with MiXCR, giving one entry per CDR3 protein. The table shows about 800,000 distinct CDR3 sequences, with 21% occurring only once. This receptor was obtained from a middle-aged man who received an inactivated influenza vaccine. The starting material was PBMCs from blood, obtained roughly 5 days after vaccination.

For the CDR3, the DNA is TGCGCCAGCAGCCGGGGGGGGACAGGGCTATGGACCGGGGAGCTGTTTTTT. Amino acids: CASSRGGTGLWTGELFF. The chain has TRBV4-1 and TRBJ2-2; TRBD1 matches 9 bases. The germline CDR1 and CDR2 sequences are MGHRA and YSYEKL. This CDR3 comprises 17 residues. The junction had 11 bases not matched to a gene; V was cut back by 4 bases and J by 5 bases.